What follows are 25 T cell receptor beta chains derived from one specimen sequenced in a study of T cell repertoires in cytomegalovirus infection. TCRdb independently ran MiXCR on the reads; one entry per CDR3 protein. This table holds about 890,000 distinct CDR3 sequences, roughly 31% found once. No cognate antigen is known for these TCRs. The starting material was cultured CD8+ T cells from PBMCs, obtained from culture after CMV antigen stimulation. The source is a human donor in good health (CMV status not recorded). Some clones in this sample may be carry-over from other donors' samples.

This chain connects TRBV13 to TRBJ2-1, with D tentatively TRBD1 (6 bases). V lost 5 bases, J lost 6 bases, and 17 bases lay in between. Looked up from germline, CDR1 is PRHDT and CDR2 is FYEKMQ (reference sequence). The CDR3 length is 15 residues. The CDR3 DNA reads as TGTGCCAGCAGCCCGACCGGGACAAGGGGCAATGAGCAGTTCTTC. Its protein is CASSPTGTRGNEQFF.

This clonotype was counted a few times. The J gene is TRBJ2-6, the V gene TRBV19; TRBD1 might be the D (6 bases). This CDR3 has 18 amino acids. CDR1 is LNHDA and CDR2 is SQIVND in the germline V gene (reference sequence). V was pared by 5 bases and J by 0 bases, with 17 bases between. CDR3 nucleotide sequence: TGTGCCAGTAGTTTAAGGACAGCCGAACCCTCTGGGGCCAACGTCCTGACTTTC. Translated, it gives CASSLRTAEPSGANVLTF.

The gene calls are TRBV12-3 or TRBV12-4 and TRBJ1-3; a weak D match, TRBD1 (5 bases). Trimming cost V 3 bases and J 0 bases, with 15 bases left between them. This CDR3 is built from 17 residues. The CDR3 loop reads CASSFIVPGSSGNTIYF. The DNA of the CDR3 is TGTGCCAGCAGTTTCATTGTCCCAGGGAGCTCTGGAAACACCATATATTTT.

This clonotype was observed a few times. This CDR3 is CATHGPNTYNEQFF. The DNA for the CDR3 is TGTGCCACCCATGGACCCAACACCTACAATGAGCAGTTCTTC. The J gene is TRBJ2-1, the V gene TRBV10-3; D unresolved. There are 14 residues in the CDR3. Trimming left V 10 bases short and J 2 bases short, with 15 bases between. Germline V gene sequence: CDR1 ENHRY, CDR2 SYGVKD.

This clonotype was recorded a few times. V usage is TRBV7-9 and J usage is TRBJ2-1; no clear D. Germline CDR1 is SEHNR and CDR2 is FQNEAQ (reference sequence). V was trimmed by 8 bases and J by 9 bases, leaving 8 bases between them. This CDR3 comprises 10 residues. For the CDR3, the DNA is TGTGCCAGCGCCGCCATTGAGCAGTTCTTC. Encoded protein: CASAAIEQFF.

The chain is built from TRBV12-3 or TRBV12-4 and TRBJ2-5; 7 bases are shared with TRBD1. The V segment lost 5 bases and the J segment 4 bases; nucleotides outside the gene matches: 1. The CDR3 spans 12 residues. The CDR3 protein is CASSGTVETQYF. The DNA of the CDR3 is TGTGCCAGCAGTGGGACAGTAGAGACCCAGTACTTC.

This chain uses TRBV6-5 with TRBJ2-3; a weak D match, TRBD2 (7 bases). The CDR3 contains 17 residues. Per the germline V gene, CDR1 is MNHEY and CDR2 is SVGAGI. With 6 bases removed from V and 2 bases from J, the gap between germline ends came to 21 bases. CDR3 bases: TGTGCCAGCAGGCCGCTCCCGACGGGGGGCTACACAGATACGCAGTATTTT. The encoded protein is CASRPLPTGGYTDTQYF.

The gene calls are TRBV9 and TRBJ1-2; the D gene is possibly TRBD1 (6 bases). Trimming shortened V by 0 bases and J by 3 bases, and 12 bases separated the two germline ends. Germline CDR1 is SGDLS and CDR2 is YYNGEE. The CDR3 has 15 residues. This CDR3 reads CASSVVAGGDYGYTF. The CDR3 bases are TGTGCCAGCAGCGTAGTAGCTGGGGGCGACTATGGCTACACCTTC. Looking up the rest from reference TRBV9 and TRBJ1-2 gives the full variable domain: DSGVTQTPKHLITATGQRVTLRCSPRSGDLSVYWYQQSLDQGLQFLIQYYNGEERAKGNILERFSAQQFPDLHSELNLSSLELGDSALYFCASSVVAGGDYGYTFGSGTRLTVV.

This clonotype was seen only a few times. V usage is TRBV4-1 and J usage is TRBJ2-1; perhaps TRBD2 as D (7 bases). The CDR3 has 16 amino acids. Germline lookup yields CDR1 MGHRA and CDR2 YSYEKL. V lost 2 bases and J lost 0, with 11 bases in between. Here the CDR3 reads CASSQMAGASYNEQFF. The CDR3 coding sequence is TGCGCCAGCAGCCAAATGGCGGGGGCCTCCTACAATGAGCAGTTCTTC.

Ten or more counts support this clonotype. The chain combines TRBV7-6 with TRBJ1-1; possible D gene TRBD1, 6 bases. This CDR3 is built from 15 residues. CDR1 is SGHVS and CDR2 is FNYEAQ in the germline V gene. V was trimmed by 1 base and J by 1 base, leaving 10 bases between them. The CDR3 protein is CASSLGKQGNTEAFF. Written as DNA, the CDR3 is TGTGCCAGCAGCTTAGGAAAACAGGGGAACACTGAAGCTTTCTTT.

The rearrangement uses TRBV5-6 and TRBJ1-5, with D tentatively TRBD1 (5 bases). CDR3 length: 13 residues. Trimming pared 4 bases from V and 9 bases from J, leaving 14 bases between. In germline, CDR1 is SGHDT, CDR2 YYEEEE. CDR3 residues: CASSGPGGGPQHF. CDR3 bases: TGTGCCAGCAGCGGGCCTGGCGGGGGGCCCCAGCATTTT.

This clonotype was counted a few times. V usage is TRBV6-5 and J usage is TRBJ2-1; TRBD2 matches at 7 bases. This CDR3 comprises 12 residues. Unmatched junction bases numbered 4, after V lost 5 bases and J lost 9 bases. The germline CDR1 and CDR2 sequences are MNHEY and SVGAGI. CDR3 DNA sequence: TGTGCCAGCAGTCCAAGCGGGGCTGAGCAGTTCTTC. As protein: CASSPSGAEQFF.

The genes are TRBV29-1 and TRBJ2-7, with D maybe TRBD1 (5 bases). The CDR3 contains 14 residues. V dropped 6 bases and J dropped 2 bases, with 17 bases sitting between them. CDR1 is SQVTM and CDR2 is ANQGSEA in the germline V gene. CDR3 coding DNA: TGCAGCGTCGCGCCTGACAGTCCGCCCTACGAGCAGTACTTC. It codes for CSVAPDSPPYEQYF.

The gene calls are TRBV4-1 and TRBJ2-5; 11 bases are a match to TRBD2. CDR1 and CDR2 from the germline V gene are MGHRA and YSYEKL. This CDR3 is 16 amino acids long. V dropped 2 bases and J dropped 4; count of bases not matched to a gene: 6. The CDR3 DNA follows: TGCGCCAGCAGCCAATTAGCGGGGGGGCTTGGAGAGACCCAGTACTTC. Protein sequence: CASSQLAGGLGETQYF.

This rearrangement joins TRBV19 to TRBJ1-1; TRBD1 matches 7 bases. Germline V lookup: CDR1 LNHDA, CDR2 SQIVND (reference sequence). The CDR3 sequence is 16 residues long. V shed 3 bases and J 5 bases; nucleotides not matched to a gene: 12. CDR3 DNA sequence: TGTGCCAGTAGTATCGGCTACGGACAGGTTGGGACTGAAGCTTTCTTT. Protein: CASSIGYGQVGTEAFF.

The table lists this clonotype with many counts. This rearrangement joins TRBV7-2 to TRBJ2-1; no reliable D call. Trimming removed 5 bases from V and 10 bases from J, with 12 bases in between. Germline V CDR1 and CDR2: SGHTA, FQGNSA. The CDR3 extends over 12 amino acids. The CDR3 nucleotides are TGTGCCAGCAGCCTTGGGGAAGTAGAGCAGTTCTTC. It translates to CASSLGEVEQFF.

This chain connects TRBV6-8 to TRBJ2-3, with D perhaps matching TRBD1 (5 bases). Germline V gene sequence: CDR1 MNHGY, CDR2 SAAAGT. V lost 4 bases to trimming and J lost 5 bases, with 22 bases between them. This CDR3 has 17 residues. The CDR3 is CASSSSGGADIGDTQYF. CDR3 nucleotide sequence: TGTGCCAGCAGTTCCTCGGGTGGGGCTGATATTGGAGATACGCAGTATTTT.

This clonotype turned up a few times. The chain combines TRBV6-6 with TRBJ2-3; the D is unclear. Between the trimmed V and J ends, which lost 6 bases and 6 bases, there was a span of 13 bases. Germline CDR1 MNHNY, CDR2 SVGAGI (reference sequence). The CDR3 totals 13 residues. The CDR3: CASSGSGGDTQYF. In nucleotides, the CDR3 is TGTGCCAGCAGCGGTTCAGGTGGGGATACGCAGTATTTT.

The gene calls are TRBV6-1 and TRBJ2-1, with 10 bases matching TRBD2. This CDR3 comprises 15 residues. Germline loops: CDR1 MNHNS, CDR2 SASEGT. After removal of 5 bases from V and 5 bases from J, the junction contained 6 bases not matched to a gene. The DNA for the CDR3 is TGTGCCAGCAGTCCCTGGACTAGCGGCCACAATGAGCAGTTCTTC. Protein sequence: CASSPWTSGHNEQFF.

This chain joins TRBV6-1 and TRBJ2-3, with 9 nucleotides matching TRBD2. This CDR3 contains 15 residues. Germline V lookup: CDR1 MNHNS, CDR2 SASEGT. Trimming took 6 bases from V and 5 from J; bases not matched to a gene: 9. The CDR3 spells CASSLLAGLEDTQYF. In nucleotides, the CDR3 is TGTGCCAGCAGCCTCCTAGCGGGGCTTGAAGATACGCAGTATTTT.

This clonotype was detected a few times. This sequence joins TRBV14 and TRBJ1-1; unclear D gene. Trimming stripped 1 base from V and 4 bases from J, with 7 bases between. Germline-derived CDR1 and CDR2 are SGHDN and FVKESK. CDR3 length: 13 amino acids. DNA for the CDR3: TGTGCCAGCAGCCAAGTGAAGGGCACTGAAGCTTTCTTT. This codes for CASSQVKGTEAFF.

The V call is TRBV6-2 or TRBV6-3, the J call TRBJ2-2; D might be TRBD1 (5 bases). Germline CDR1 and CDR2: MNHEY and SVGEGT. V shed 5 bases and J shed 4 bases, with 11 bases lying between them. This CDR3 spans 14 amino acids. The CDR3, as DNA: TGTGCCAGCAGTCCAGGACACTCCACCGGGGAGCTGTTTTTT. Translating gives CASSPGHSTGELFF.

This chain links TRBV6-6 with TRBJ1-5; 7 bases are shared with TRBD1. There are 15 residues in the CDR3. The V gene's germline CDR1 is MNHNY and CDR2 SVGAGI (reference sequence). The V and J ends lost 0 bases and 5 bases, in that order; junction bases with no gene match: 4. The CDR3 spells CASSYSRGPDQPQHF. CDR3 bases: TGTGCCAGCAGTTACTCGAGGGGGCCCGATCAGCCCCAGCATTTT.

This clonotype was seen ten or more times. The V and J genes are TRBV7-9 and TRBJ1-5; D gene unclear. The CDR3 covers 15 residues. V shed 5 bases and J shed 0 bases, with 11 bases lying between them. Germline-derived CDR1 and CDR2 are SEHNR and FQNEAQ (reference sequence). CDR3: CASSQLEVSNQPQHF. In DNA form, the CDR3 reads TGTGCCAGCAGCCAACTTGAGGTTAGCAATCAGCCCCAGCATTTT.

This clonotype was seen only a few times. The V gene is TRBV7-6, the J gene TRBJ1-2; 8 nucleotides agree with TRBD1. CDR1 SGHVS and CDR2 FNYEAQ come from the germline V gene. V was pared by 5 bases and J by 3 bases, with 8 bases of the junction left unmatched. The CDR3 runs to 15 residues. The CDR3 region is CASSLRTGPDYGYTF. The CDR3 coding sequence is TGTGCCAGCAGCCTACGGACAGGGCCGGACTATGGCTACACCTTC.